A selection of T cell receptor beta chains follows, all from one sample in a study of identical twins. TCRdb re-derived calls from the 5' RACE reads in MiXCR, one entry per CDR3 protein. This sample has fewer than 550,000 distinct CDR3 sequences, with 13% to 15% found just once. These same data were also listed under a study on yellow fever vaccine responses in identical twins.

The sequenced sample consisted of CD4+ T cells sorted from blood. The receptors come from a woman aged 18-29 years in good health. The conserved cysteine and the conserved F or W are not part of the CDR3 here. The order of the fields is clone size, V gene, J gene, CDR3 protein. Rows give clone size only sometimes, using once, few, many, or a class for an expanded clone.

few,TRBV20-1,TRBJ2-1,SASPPDRGVYNEQF
.,TRBV5-5,TRBJ1-5,ASSLETGGRQPQH
.,TRBV6-1,TRBJ1-4,ASRRGQRTTNEKLF
many,TRBV5-1,TRBJ2-7,ASSRDRRNYEQY
few,TRBV5-1,TRBJ2-3,ASSSGLAGLHADTQY
.,TRBV4-1,TRBJ2-5,ASSQDPLQETQY
few,TRBV9,TRBJ2-1,ASSAGTGYVF
.,TRBV29-1,TRBJ1-3,SVEKLSGNTIY
few,TRBV6-1,TRBJ1-1,ASRDDRVNTEAF
.,TRBV5-4,TRBJ2-2,ASSLKTASNTGELF
.,TRBV10-3,TRBJ2-1,AITPDRGEGNEQF
few,TRBV4-2,TRBJ2-1,ASSQDSGGAIEQF
many,TRBV2,TRBJ2-1,ASSVYNEQF
many,TRBV12-3/TRBV12-4,TRBJ2-7,ASRRGGVDEQY
.,TRBV12-3/TRBV12-4,TRBJ2-6,ASSFGLVAGANVLT
few,TRBV18,TRBJ2-7,ASSYSPGQGTYEQY
.,TRBV20-1,TRBJ2-7,SARDKVSYEQY
.,TRBV5-6,TRBJ2-2,ASSRAVPGELF
.,TRBV6-1,TRBJ2-1,ASSPTVQGGVEQF
.,TRBV20-1,TRBJ2-3,SASVAADPRGMQY
few,TRBV3-1,TRBJ2-1,ASSQDPQINEQF
.,TRBV11-2,TRBJ2-1,ASSSWEREKGEQF
few,TRBV5-5,TRBJ2-7,ASSLADSSYEQY
few,TRBV10-1,TRBJ2-3,ASSPGTGVGDTQY
.,TRBV5-1,TRBJ1-1,ASRITPQGNTEAF
few,TRBV20-1,TRBJ2-3,SAPNLRTGADTQY
few,TRBV3-1,TRBJ2-7,ASSQGRGQGVEQY
.,TRBV20-1,TRBJ2-7,TPGQQSYEQY
few,TRBV6-1,TRBJ1-6,ASRRNKNSPLH
few,TRBV6-1,TRBJ2-3,ASSNAAGIGTDTQY
few,TRBV19,TRBJ1-5,ASRILEEGPQH
few,TRBV20-1,TRBJ2-3,SALAGGGDTQY
few,TRBV5-5,TRBJ1-6,ASSLGLMSSYNSPLH
.,TRBV29-1,TRBJ2-5,SAGDITPPSQY
few,TRBV5-1,TRBJ2-7,ASSLRDKAYEQY
few,TRBV6-1,TRBJ2-1,ASGRGQTSSSEQF
few,TRBV5-6,TRBJ1-1,ASSLGRGRGTEAF
many,TRBV5-1,TRBJ2-2,ASSSRTSGSTGELF
few,TRBV11-2,TRBJ2-1,ASHSPAAAKNEQF
.,TRBV5-1,TRBJ2-5,ASSLNSPGETQY
few,TRBV20-1,TRBJ2-7,SARAGRNYEQY
many,TRBV7-9,TRBJ2-7,ASSSLAGYEQY